This TCR beta chain originates from a study of CD8 T cells in ankylosing spondylitis. Study-wide points: Blood from ankylosing spondylitis patients appeared to carry a characteristic roughly 8-variant TCR beta motif. Some of the motif variants had earlier been found in reactive arthritis patients' fluid and blood. Disease-associated clones were CD8+ and fairly uncommon in peripheral blood. Matched synovial fluid from ankylosing spondylitis patients was reported to be enriched for disease-linked clones.

V lost 4 bases and J lost 0; bases outside the gene matches: 9. The CDR3 sequence is 19 residues long. Germline lookup yields CDR1 SGHRS and CDR2 YFSETQ. Concerning this clonotype itself: Its antigen is currently unknown.

MiXCR, applied by TCRdb to the 5' RACE reads, yields one record per CDR3 protein. Among 250,000 to 300,000 distinct CDR3 sequences listed, 20% were seen once. The clonotype comes from a male donor with ankylosing spondylitis or in good health (not recorded which). The sequenced sample was blood, either unsorted or a sorted T cell fraction (not recorded which). The rearrangement links TRBV5-1 to TRBJ2-1, with TRBD2 identical over 14 bases. The CDR3: CASSTGLAGGSSSYNEQFF. CDR3 sequence (DNA): TGCGCCAGCAGCACCGGACTAGCGGGAGGCTCGAGCTCCTACAATGAGCAGTTCTTC.